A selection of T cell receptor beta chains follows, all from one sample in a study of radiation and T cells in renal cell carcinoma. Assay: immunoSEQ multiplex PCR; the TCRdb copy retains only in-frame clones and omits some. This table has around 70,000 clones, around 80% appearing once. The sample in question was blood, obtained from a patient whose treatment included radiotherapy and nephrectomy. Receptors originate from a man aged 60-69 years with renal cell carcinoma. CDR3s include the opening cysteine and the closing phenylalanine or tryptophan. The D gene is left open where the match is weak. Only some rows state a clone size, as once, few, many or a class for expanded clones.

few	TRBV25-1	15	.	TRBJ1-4	CASSDPGEGSEKLFF	TGTGCCAGCAGTGACCCAGGGGAAGGAAGTGAAAAACTGTTTTTT
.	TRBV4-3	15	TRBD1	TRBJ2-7	CASSPGTDYTYEQYF	TGCGCCAGCAGCCCTGGGACAGACTATACCTACGAGCAGTACTTC
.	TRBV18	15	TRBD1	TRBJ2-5	CASSPPPGGGETQYF	TGTGCCAGCTCACCCCCCCCAGGGGGCGGAGAGACCCAGTACTTC
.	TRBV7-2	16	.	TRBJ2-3	CASSLARGPGADTQYF	TGTGCCAGCAGCTTAGCGAGGGGCCCGGGGGCAGATACGCAGTATTTT
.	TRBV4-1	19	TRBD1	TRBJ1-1	CASSQASTGSAGMNTEAFF	TGCGCCAGCAGCCAAGCTTCGACAGGGTCGGCGGGGATGAACACTGAAGCTTTCTTT
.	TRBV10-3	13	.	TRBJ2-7	CAISEGLSYEQYF	TGTGCCATCAGTGAGGGACTATCCTACGAGCAGTACTTC
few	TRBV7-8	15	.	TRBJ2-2	CASSSGPRSTGELFF	TGTGCCAGCAGCTCCGGGCCTCGGAGCACCGGGGAGCTGTTTTTT
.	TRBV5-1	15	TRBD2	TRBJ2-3	CASSATSGRADTQYF	TGCGCCAGCAGCGCTACTAGCGGGAGGGCAGATACGCAGTATTTT
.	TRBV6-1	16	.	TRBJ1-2	CASSEEGGSTLYGYTF	TGTGCCAGCAGTGAAGAAGGAGGCAGTACCCTATATGGCTACACCTTC
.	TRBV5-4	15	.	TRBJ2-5	CASSHQTGEQETQYF	TGTGCCAGCAGCCATCAGACGGGAGAACAAGAGACCCAGTACTTC
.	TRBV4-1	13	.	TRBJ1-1	CASSRGDGTEAFF	TGCGCCAGCAGCCGGGGGGACGGGACTGAAGCTTTCTTT
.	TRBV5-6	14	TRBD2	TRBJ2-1	CASSLGTSIYEQFF	TGTGCCAGCAGCTTGGGGACTAGCATCTATGAGCAGTTCTTC
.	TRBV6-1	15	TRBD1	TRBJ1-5	CASSEVTGGGQPQHF	TGTGCCAGCAGTGAGGTTACAGGGGGCGGGCAGCCCCAGCATTTT
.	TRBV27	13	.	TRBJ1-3	CASRTAVGNTIYF	TGTGCCAGCAGAACAGCAGTTGGAAACACCATATATTTT
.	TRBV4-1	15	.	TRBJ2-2	CASNGVGRATGELFF	TGCGCCAGCAACGGAGTAGGCAGGGCGACCGGGGAGCTGTTTTTT
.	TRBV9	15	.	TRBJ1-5	CASSVDGNSNQPQHF	TGTGCCAGCAGCGTAGACGGCAATAGCAATCAGCCCCAGCATTTT
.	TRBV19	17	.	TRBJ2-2	CASSTRRSRARAGELFF	TGTGCCAGTAGTACCCGAAGGTCCAGGGCGCGGGCCGGGGAGCTGTTTTTT
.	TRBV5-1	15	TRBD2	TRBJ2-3	CASSLSGRAVDTQYF	TGCGCCAGCAGCCTTAGCGGGAGGGCCGTGGATACGCAGTATTTT
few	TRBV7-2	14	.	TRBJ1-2	CASSFWGKGYGYTF	TGTGCCAGCAGCTTTTGGGGGAAAGGGTATGGCTACACCTTC
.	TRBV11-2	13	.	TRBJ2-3	CASSIQGRDTQYF	TGTGCCAGCAGTATTCAGGGCAGAGATACGCAGTATTTT
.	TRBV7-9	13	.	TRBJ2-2	CASSLNWSGELFF	TGTGCCAGCAGCCTAAACTGGTCCGGGGAGCTGTTTTTT
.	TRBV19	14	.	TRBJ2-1	CASRGTAGYNEQFF	TGTGCCAGTAGGGGGACGGCCGGTTACAATGAGCAGTTCTTC
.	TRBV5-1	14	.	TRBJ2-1	CASSWGGTTNEQFF	TGCGCCAGCAGCTGGGGCGGGACGACGAATGAGCAGTTCTTC
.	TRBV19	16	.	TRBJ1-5	CASSSSGGWSNQPQHF	TGTGCCAGTAGTTCCTCGGGGGGTTGGAGCAATCAGCCCCAGCATTTT
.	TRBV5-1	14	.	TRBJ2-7	CASSLLSNSYEQYF	TGCGCCAGCAGCTTGCTATCCAACTCCTACGAGCAGTACTTC
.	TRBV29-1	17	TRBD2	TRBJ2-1	CSVEYGVAGGRGNEQFF	TGCAGCGTTGAGTACGGGGTAGCGGGAGGAAGGGGTAATGAGCAGTTCTTC
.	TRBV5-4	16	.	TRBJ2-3	CASSLGLAEGADTQYF	TGTGCCAGCAGCTTGGGCCTAGCCGAGGGGGCAGATACGCAGTATTTT